One and the same sample provided the 12 T cell receptor beta chains below, sequenced in a study of T cell changes during pregnancy in multiple sclerosis. Repertoires were generated with immunoSEQ multiplex PCR, while TCRdb's copy carries only in-frame clones and drops some. The sample contains roughly 86,000 clones, approximately 92% of which appear only once. Sample: peripheral blood, taken in the first trimester of pregnancy. The receptors shown here come from a female donor with multiple sclerosis, enrolled in a pregnancy study.

The rearrangement joins TRBV5-1 to TRBJ1-2; the D gene is possibly TRBD1 (5 bases). The CDR3 runs to 14 residues. V was shortened by 0 bases and J by 2 bases, with 8 bases between the two germline ends. Germline CDR1 SGHRS, CDR2 YFSETQ. Written as DNA, the CDR3 is TGCGCCAGCAGCTTGGTACCAGGGAACTATGGCTACACCTTC. Translation: CASSLVPGNYGYTF.

The chain uses TRBV2 and TRBJ2-7, with 7 positions matching TRBD1. The CDR3 length is 15 residues. V lost 6 bases and J lost 6; bases outside the gene matches: 14. CDR1 is SNHLY and CDR2 is FYNNEI in the germline V gene. The CDR3 spells CASSERDSGSREQYF. The CDR3, as DNA: TGTGCCAGCAGCGAACGGGACAGTGGTTCGCGCGAGCAGTACTTC. Complete variable domain (other parts from reference TRBV2 and TRBJ2-7): EPEVTQTPSHQVTQMGQEVILRCVPISNHLYFYWYRQILGQKVEFLVSFYNNEISEKSEIFDDQFSVERPDGSNFTLKIRSTKLEDSAMYFCASSERDSGSREQYFGPGTRLTVT.

V gene TRBV28 combines with J gene TRBJ1-4; 7 positions match TRBD1. The CDR3 is 15 residues long. Germline lookup yields CDR1 MDHEN and CDR2 SYDVKM. V shed 3 bases, J shed 8 bases, and the junction held 9 bases outside the gene matches. CDR3: CASSFRQGPGEKLFF. The DNA for the CDR3 is TGTGCCAGCAGTTTCCGACAGGGCCCGGGAGAAAAACTGTTTTTT.

The chain has TRBV7-2 and TRBJ2-2; 7 bases are a match to TRBD2. The J segment lost 2 bases and the V segment lost 5 bases, leaving 11 bases of the junction unmatched. The CDR3 sequence is 17 residues long. Germline V gene data show CDR1 as SGHTA and CDR2 as FQGNSA. The CDR3 DNA reads TGTGCCAGCAGCCGGGCCCGGGAGGCCGGCAACACCGGGGAGCTGTTTTTT. As protein: CASSRAREAGNTGELFF.

This chain links TRBV19 with TRBJ2-3; 10 nucleotides line up with TRBD2. Trimming took 0 bases from V and 7 from J; bases not matched to a gene: 7. The germline V gene has CDR1 LNHDA and CDR2 SQIVND (reference sequence). This CDR3 is 16 amino acids long. CDR3 nucleotides: TGTGCCAGTAGTATAGACCCAGCGGGAGGGTTGAATACGCAGTATTTT. This codes for CASSIDPAGGLNTQYF.

The genes are TRBV5-6 and TRBJ1-4, with 9 nucleotides matching TRBD1. Trimming at V came to 0 bases and at J to 7 bases, leaving 4 bases not matched to a gene. The germline CDR1 and CDR2 sequences are SGHDT and YYEEEE. The CDR3 is 15 residues long. The CDR3 reads CASSLDSGQGEKLFF. The CDR3 coding sequence is TGTGCCAGCAGCTTGGATTCGGGACAGGGTGAAAAACTGTTTTTT.

The rearrangement uses TRBV7-6 and TRBJ1-3; no firm D call. V lost 5 bases to trimming and J lost 0 bases, with 11 bases between them. Germline V gene sequence: CDR1 SGHVS, CDR2 FNYEAQ. The CDR3 is made up of 15 amino acids. The CDR3 DNA reads TGTGCCAGCAGCATCTGGGCCTACTCTGGAAACACCATATATTTT. It is translated as CASSIWAYSGNTIYF.

CDR3 in DNA: TGTGCCAGCAAATCGGGGGGACTAAATCAGCCCCAGCATTTT. The encoded protein is CASKSGGLNQPQHF. The chain couples TRBV28 to TRBJ1-5, with D possibly TRBD1 on 5 matching bases. The CDR3 extends over 14 amino acids. Germline CDR1 reads MDHEN; CDR2 reads SYDVKM. Trimming took off 7 bases at V and 4 bases at J, with 14 bases between the two ends.

The chain combines TRBV27 with TRBJ2-5; TRBD2 agrees at 14 bases. Germline V gives CDR1 MNHEY, CDR2 SMNVEV (reference sequence). Trimming took 4 bases from V and 4 from J; bases not matched to a gene: 5. The CDR3 covers 16 residues. The DNA of the CDR3 is TGTGCCAGCAGTTCCCAGGGACTAGCGGGAGCAGAGACCCAGTACTTC. It codes for CASSSQGLAGAETQYF.

J is TRBJ2-1 and V is TRBV2, with D possibly matching TRBD2 (5 bases). In germline, CDR1 is SNHLY, CDR2 FYNNEI. The CDR3 contains 13 residues. Between the trimmed V and J ends, which lost 10 bases and 7 bases, there was a span of 17 bases. CDR3 sequence: CATKLGDRNEQFF. The CDR3 DNA is TGTGCCACCAAACTAGGAGATCGGAATGAGCAGTTCTTC.

The chain couples TRBV5-1 to TRBJ1-1; 7 bases match TRBD1. Germline loops: CDR1 SGHRS, CDR2 YFSETQ. The ends lost 3 bases at V and 6 bases at J; junction bases unmatched: 2. This CDR3 is built from 12 residues. CDR3 DNA sequence: TGCGCCAGCAGCTACAGGGGTGCTGAAGCTTTCTTT. Protein sequence: CASSYRGAEAFF. The entire variable domain, with the rest obtained from reference TRBV5-1 and TRBJ1-1, is as follows: KAGVTQTPRYLIKTRGQQVTLSCSPISGHRSVSWYQQTPGQGLQFLFEYFSETQRNKGNFPGRFSGRQFSNSRSEMNVSTLELGDSALYLCASSYRGAEAFFGQGTRLTVV.

The chain employs TRBV6-4 and TRBJ1-5; D is unclear. V was pared by 10 bases and J by 4 bases, with 17 bases between. Germline CDR1 and CDR2: MRHNA and SNTAGT. The CDR3 contains 14 residues. The CDR3 is CATPGGLCNQPQHF. The CDR3 nucleotides are TGTGCCACCCCGGGAGGGTTGTGTAATCAGCCCCAGCATTTT.